This record looks at one TCR beta chain sequence and its context. The antigen remains unidentified. Trimming cost V 5 bases and J 1 base, with 8 bases left between them. CDR3 length: 14 residues. Per the germline V gene, CDR1 is LNHNV and CDR2 is YYDKDF (reference sequence). The data were taken from a study of OX40 agonist ivuxolimab in advanced cancers. Study summary: Dose-escalation patients had hepatocellular carcinoma, melanoma, renal cell or head and neck cancer. It was permissible to have had prior anti-PD-1, anti-PD-L1 or anti-CTLA-4 therapy, and approximately 41% had some. Study-level results: At 0.1 to 3.0 mg/kg and by week 6, clonal expansion occurred in CD4+ and CD8+ blood T cells. On average, CD8+ T cells had more expanded clones than CD4+.

TCRdb keeps only in-frame clones here, not all; method: immunoSEQ multiplex PCR. The sample has tens of thousands of clones, around 93% seen once. Sequencing used CD4+ or CD8+ T cells sorted from blood, obtained in a trial of the OX40 agonist ivuxolimab. This TCR came from an adult with an advanced solid tumor such as melanoma, head and neck, liver or kidney cancer. The V call is TRBV15, the J call TRBJ2-2; D may be TRBD1 (6 bases). The CDR3 DNA follows: TGTGCCACCAGCGTGGGACAGAACACCGGGGAGCTGTTTTTT. As protein: CATSVGQNTGELFF. The variable domain in full, with the rest retrieved from reference TRBV15 and TRBJ2-2, is DAMVIQNPRYQVTQFGKPVTLSCSQTLNHNVMYWYQQKSSQAPKLLFHYYDKDFNNEADTPDNFQSRRPNTSFCFLDIRSPGLGDTAMYLCATSVGQNTGELFFGEGSRLTVL.